Sequencing of this T cell receptor beta chain was carried out in a study of T cell responses to AZD1222 COVID-19 vaccine. The CDR3 sequence is 10 residues long. Between the trimmed V and J ends, which lost 7 bases and 7 bases, there was a span of 9 bases. The V gene's germline CDR1 is SGHNT and CDR2 YYREEE (reference sequence). A remark on this clone: As yet, its antigen is unknown.

Sequencing used immunoSEQ multiplex PCR; TCRdb keeps in-frame clones, though not all of them. The sample includes roughly 130,000 clones, about nine tenths of them seen just once. Study-wide points: Just five or six AZD1222 recipients were seropositive at baseline. Compared with day 0, the breadth and depth of the Spike-specific TCR repertoire rose significantly after two doses of AZD1222. Clonal diversity may have been underestimated in mostly white British donors. Repertoire samples came only from after the peak T cell response.

The starting material was peripheral blood, obtained on day 0 of AZD1222 vaccination. The sequence came from an adult in good health. The chain couples TRBV5-4 to TRBJ2-7; D call uncertain. As DNA, the CDR3 is TGTGCCAGCGGTTCTTGGGAGCAGTACTTC. This gives the protein CASGSWEQYF.